The entry that follows covers one TCR beta chain sequence. What antigen it recognizes has not been identified. No qualities accompany the bases; no much larger clone lies one base away. The trim is 6 bases for V and 7 bases for J, with a gap of 12 bases between the germline ends. Looking up the germline V gene (reference sequence) yields CDR1 LNHDA and CDR2 SQIVND. Reading from cysteine to phenylalanine, the CDR3 counts 12 amino acids. Only the CDR3 region is kept as DNA, spanning 36 bases read in frame from base 1. This sample is part of a study of OX40 agonist ivuxolimab in advanced cancers. About the study as a whole: Ivuxolimab was a fully human IgG2 agonistic monoclonal antibody targeting the costimulatory receptor OX40 (CD134). The monotherapy dose-escalation portion (N ≈ 55 patients) of the phase I ivuxolimab trial is reported in the paper. Partial responses occurred in three dose-escalation patients: two with cutaneous melanoma and one with hepatocellular carcinoma. Intravenous ivuxolimab was administered to patients every 2 weeks at six dose levels: 0.01, 0.1, 0.3, 1.5, 3 and 10 mg/kg. The dose-escalation cohort was about 83% male with a mean age of roughly 60 years, ranging from 23 to 79. Of the 50 to 55 dose-escalation patients, hepatocellular carcinoma was present in approximately 20, melanoma in around 15, renal cell carcinoma in 9 and head and neck cancer in 9. Patients were allowed to have had prior anti-PD-1, anti-PD-L1 or anti-CTLA-4 therapy, and 30% to 40% of the dose-escalation patients had previously received checkpoint inhibitors. Peripheral TCRbeta sequencing aimed to test whether ivuxolimab altered TCR sequence diversity and caused clonal T-cell expansion. On the study overall, not on this receptor specifically: Clonal expansion of both CD4+ and CD8+ blood T cells was observed from baseline to week 6 at doses 0.1 to 3.0 mg/kg. The antigen specificity of the peripheral T cells that underwent clonal expansion was not determined. After ivuxolimab, more expanded clones were found on average in CD8+ T cells than in CD4+ T cells. Low levels of normalized T-cell clonal expansion were also seen in some patients who did not respond. In the 0.1-3.0 mg/kg groups, partial responders were among the patients with the lowest normalized peripheral clonal expansion, particularly in CD8+ T cells.

Patients with autoimmune disease history or receiving systemic immunosuppression were excluded from the trial. Peripheral blood for TCR sequencing was collected from all dose cohorts at baseline, on cycle 4 day 1, and on cycle 7 day 1. The samples were taken from a phase I, first-in-human, multicenter, open-label dose-escalation trial of ivuxolimab. Adults with locally advanced or metastatic melanoma, renal cell carcinoma, hepatocellular carcinoma or head and neck squamous cell carcinoma were enrolled in the trial. Before TCR sequencing, CD4+ and CD8+ T cells were separately sorted from peripheral blood. Genomic DNA was extracted from sorted cells for sequencing of the TCRbeta CDR3 region. The immunoSEQ Assay was used for sequencing of TCRbeta CDR3 regions. TCRdb stores this immuneACCESS table with in-frame sequences only. Part of the clones is absent; in the studies checked, under half of the shortfall reflects unresolved V genes, and no reason is known for the rest. The sample profile shows 35,000 or so clones; over 65% of them were found once. The ten largest account for 20% to 25% of the sample.

This TCR derives from an adult with an advanced solid tumor such as melanoma, head and neck, liver or kidney cancer. The chain couples TRBV19 to TRBJ1-1; the D gene assignment is ambiguous. This specimen consisted of CD4+ or CD8+ T cells sorted from blood, obtained in a trial of the OX40 agonist ivuxolimab. In nucleotides, the sequence is TGTGCCAGTAGCCCTCCGGGCAGTGAAGCTTTCTTT. The translation is CASSPPGSEAFF.